These 29 T cell receptor beta chains came from one sample sequenced in a study of T cells in Graves' hyperthyroidism and ophthalmopathy (dated by TCRdb to 2018 to 2020). Library preparation employed multiplex PCR. The sequencing machine was an Illumina HiSeq 2000. The TCR beta CDR3 regions were amplified from the RNA transcripts. A first-round RT-PCR of the TCR CDR3 used the HTBI primer set with the Qiagen OneStep RT-PCR kit. TCRdb took the public reads, trimmed them with fastp at Q25, ran MiXCR for clone calling and kept in-frame beta chains. Records with the same CDR3 protein are collapsed into one entry carrying the most frequent genes and DNA. The sample table contains a few hundred thousand distinct CDR3 sequences; only one count was recorded for more than 15% of them. Clones ranked in the top ten supply around 3.5% of the sample. The material sequenced was blood. The receptors were gathered from a woman between 40 and 55 years old with Graves' ophthalmopathy.

The sample holds a few counts of this clonotype. DNA of the CDR3: TGCGCCAGCAGCCAGAGAAAAACAGGGGGAGTCCACGAGCAGTACTTC. Translating it yields CASSQRKTGGVHEQYF. The rearrangement uses TRBV4-1 and TRBJ2-7, with 8 bases fitting TRBD1. The germline V gene has CDR1 MGHRA and CDR2 YSYEKL. CDR3 length: 16 amino acids. Trimming took 3 bases from V and 5 from J; bases not matched to a gene: 12.

V gene TRBV6-1 combines with J gene TRBJ2-2; 7 nucleotides agree with TRBD1. CDR3 length equals 16 residues. Germline V gene sequence: CDR1 MNHNS, CDR2 SASEGT. Losses at the gene ends were 5 bases for V and 0 bases for J; bases not matched to a gene: 6. The CDR3 reads CASSLTGSPNTGELFF. The CDR3 DNA follows: TGTGCCAGCAGTTTGACAGGGAGCCCGAACACCGGGGAGCTGTTTTTT.

Worth noting for this clonotype: A single base separates this from a much larger clone, so it may be a read error. CDR3 sequence reads: CASSDPRITGSYGYTF. DNA of the CDR3: TGTGCCAGCAGCGATCCACGCATAACAGGGTCCTATGGCTACACCTTC. The chain carries TRBV2 and TRBJ1-2; D possibly corresponds to TRBD1 (6 bases). CDR3 length: 16 amino acids. Germline assignment: CDR1 SNHLY and CDR2 FYNNEI. With 6 bases removed from V and 4 bases from J, the gap between germline ends came to 21 bases.

This clonotype has ten or more counts. The chain couples TRBV5-1 to TRBJ1-1; D remains ambiguous. There are 14 residues in the CDR3. Per the germline V gene, CDR1 is SGHRS and CDR2 is YFSETQ. The V end was cut by 3 bases, the J end by 0 bases, with 9 bases between. DNA of the CDR3: TGCGCCAGCAGCTGGGAGGTCATGAACACTGAAGCTTTCTTT. Encoded protein: CASSWEVMNTEAFF. The whole variable domain, filled in from reference TRBV5-1 and TRBJ1-1, reads KAGVTQTPRYLIKTRGQQVTLSCSPISGHRSVSWYQQTPGQGLQFLFEYFSETQRNKGNFPGRFSGRQFSNSRSEMNVSTLELGDSALYLCASSWEVMNTEAFFGQGTRLTVV.

This rearrangement joins TRBV6-1 to TRBJ2-2, with TRBD2 as a possible D gene (6 bases). CDR1 and CDR2 from the germline V gene are MNHNS and SASEGT. CDR3 length: 15 residues. Trimming removed 3 bases at V and 8 bases at J, with 16 bases between. As DNA, the CDR3 is TGTGCCAGCAGTGATATGGACGGTGCGGGAGGGGAGCTGTTTTTT. Its protein is CASSDMDGAGGELFF.

In this sample, this clonotype turned up a few times. V is TRBV5-1 and J is TRBJ2-7; TRBD1 matches at 9 bases. Losses at the gene ends were 0 bases for V and 6 bases for J; bases not matched to a gene: 13. There are 17 residues in the CDR3. Germline V gives CDR1 SGHRS, CDR2 YFSETQ. DNA of the CDR3: TGCGCCAGCAGCTTGGCCAATTGGGACAGGGTCCAAGGCGAGCAGTACTTC. Its protein product is CASSLANWDRVQGEQYF.

In regard to this clonotype: Sequence at one end of the junction differs from germline and may be a read error. The chain has TRBV7-7 and TRBJ2-5, with D unresolved. The CDR3 covers 13 residues. Germline assignment: CDR1 SSHAT and CDR2 FNYEAQ (reference sequence). As DNA, the CDR3 is TGTGCTAGCAGCCCGCAGACCCTGGAGACCCAGTACTTC. It specifies CASSPQTLETQYF.

This clonotype was picked up many times. The V gene is TRBV12-3 or TRBV12-4, the J gene TRBJ2-3, with D perhaps TRBD2 (6 bases). The CDR3 covers 14 residues. The germline V and J ends were trimmed by 6 bases and 1 base, with 11 bases remaining between them. As DNA, the CDR3 is TGTGCCAGCAGGGAGAGCGGGCGCACAGATACGCAGTATTTT. As protein: CASRESGRTDTQYF.

This clonotype was observed at least ten times. This chain links TRBV28 with TRBJ2-1, with TRBD1 matching over 7 bases. Germline V gene lookup returns CDR1 MDHEN and CDR2 SYDVKM. The CDR3 totals 15 residues. The V segment lost 5 bases and the J segment 2 bases; nucleotides outside the gene matches: 6. CDR3 residues: CASSPNRGAYNEQFF. In DNA form, the CDR3 reads TGTGCCAGCAGTCCCAACAGGGGTGCCTACAATGAGCAGTTCTTC.

This clonotype occurred a few times. V usage is TRBV6-5 and J usage is TRBJ2-1; 10 bases fit TRBD2. The junction had 7 bases not matched to a gene; V was cut back by 2 bases and J by 6 bases. The CDR3 is 16 residues long. Germline assignment: CDR1 MNHEY and CDR2 SVGAGI. The CDR3: CASSYALAGVGNEQFF. The CDR3 DNA reads as TGTGCCAGCAGTTACGCTCTAGCGGGGGTGGGCAATGAGCAGTTCTTC.

In this sample, this clonotype turned up many times. This chain links TRBV7-3 with TRBJ2-5; D unclear. This CDR3 is 14 amino acids long. CDR1 SGHTA and CDR2 FQGTGA come from the germline V gene. Deletions cut 1 base from V and 1 base from J, with 7 bases between. The CDR3 DNA reads as TGTGCCAGCAGCTTAAGTGGCAGCCAAGAGACCCAGTACTTC. This gives the protein CASSLSGSQETQYF.

This clonotype has a handful of counts. The chain combines TRBV7-9 with TRBJ2-1; D gene unclear. The germline CDR1 and CDR2 sequences are SEHNR and FQNEAQ (reference sequence). The ends were cut back, 8 bases at V and 5 bases at J, with 16 bases in the middle. This CDR3 has 14 amino acids. The CDR3 DNA sequence: TGTGCCAGCTTATTATATTCGGAAAACAATGAGCAGTTCTTC. It specifies CASLLYSENNEQFF.

The chain recombines TRBV3-1 with TRBJ2-1, with 10 bases aligning to TRBD2. V was pared by 1 base and J by 5 bases, with 5 bases of the junction left unmatched. Per the germline V gene, CDR1 is LGHDT and CDR2 is YNNKEL (reference sequence). The CDR3 is 16 residues long. The CDR3 DNA sequence: TGTGCCAGCAGCCAAGTGGGCCTAGCGGGGGACAATGAGCAGTTCTTC. Translation: CASSQVGLAGDNEQFF.

The chain is built from TRBV12-5 and TRBJ2-1; unclear D gene. Trimming took 1 base from V and 2 from J, leaving 6 bases between them. Germline CDR1 is LGHNT and CDR2 is FRNRAP. CDR3 size: 14 residues. In DNA form, the CDR3 reads TGTGCTAGTGGTTTGGGTCAGGCCTACAATGAGCAGTTCTTC. Protein: CASGLGQAYNEQFF.

This clonotype was counted a few times. Possible read error: a much larger clone is one base away. The chain has TRBV12-3 or TRBV12-4 and TRBJ1-1, with D hard to call. Deletions cut 3 bases from V and 3 bases from J, with 8 bases between. The CDR3 has 13 amino acids. Written as DNA, the CDR3 is TGTGCCAGCAGTTTTAGGGTATACACTGAAGCTTTCTTT. This sequence encodes CASSFRVYTEAFF.

The genes are TRBV27 and TRBJ2-3; 10 bases are a match to TRBD1. Germline CDR1 MNHEY, CDR2 SMNVEV (reference sequence). V was pared by 8 bases and J by 4 bases, with 3 bases of the junction left unmatched. The CDR3 is 13 residues long. CDR3 loop: CASVDRGSDTQYF. The CDR3 DNA reads TGTGCCAGCGTGGACAGGGGGTCAGATACGCAGTATTTT.

This clonotype was recorded many times. This chain uses TRBV7-9 with TRBJ1-1, with D possibly matching TRBD1 (5 bases). Trimming took 6 bases from V and 10 from J, leaving 21 bases between them. From germline, CDR1 is SEHNR and CDR2 FQNEAQ (reference sequence). The CDR3 has 14 amino acids. The CDR3 nucleotides read TGTGCCAGCAGTCCACCCGGGCCCAACGGGGGAGCTTTCTTT. It translates to CASSPPGPNGGAFF.

The rearrangement joins TRBV6-1 to TRBJ2-3, with 13 bases that match TRBD2. From germline, CDR1 is MNHNS and CDR2 SASEGT. The CDR3 length is 15 residues. V trimming: 5 bases; J trimming: 4 bases; junction bases outside the gene matches: 3. CDR3 amino acids: CASSKLAGGPDTQYF. The CDR3 DNA sequence: TGTGCCAGCAGTAAACTAGCGGGGGGGCCAGATACGCAGTATTTT.

This clonotype was observed a handful of times. The rearrangement links TRBV19 to TRBJ1-1; maybe TRBD1 (5 bases). Germline CDR1 is LNHDA and CDR2 is SQIVND (reference sequence). Trimming cost V 3 bases and J 0 bases, with 11 bases left between them. The CDR3 spans 15 residues. The CDR3 DNA follows: TGTGCCAGTAGTATTATCACAGGAATGAACACTGAAGCTTTCTTT. Protein sequence: CASSIITGMNTEAFF.

This clonotype has a handful of counts. The chain couples TRBV4-2 to TRBJ2-3, with D uncertain. The V end lost 0 bases, the J end lost 6 bases, and 4 bases lay between the germline ends. Germline CDR1 and CDR2: LGHNA and YNFKEQ. The CDR3 has 12 amino acids. In DNA, the CDR3 is TGTGCCAGCAGCCAAGAACGGGATACGCAGTATTTT. This translates into CASSQERDTQYF.

The sample holds many counts of this clonotype. V usage is TRBV7-9 and J usage is TRBJ1-1, with D unclear. This CDR3 region has 14 residues. Per the germline V gene, CDR1 is SEHNR and CDR2 is FQNEAQ (reference sequence). V shed 6 bases and J shed 3 bases, with 14 bases lying between them. The CDR3 DNA reads as TGTGCCAGCAGGCTTTTTGAGGCAGACACTGAAGCTTTCTTT. Amino acid sequence: CASRLFEADTEAFF.

Ten or more counts support this clonotype. The chain links TRBV30 to TRBJ1-2; no definite D call. Trimming left V 2 bases short and J 0 bases short, with 13 bases between. Germline V CDR1 and CDR2: GTSNPN, SVGIG (reference sequence). The CDR3 spans 15 residues. The CDR3 loop is CAWSLVPRANYGYTF. CDR3 sequence (DNA): TGTGCCTGGAGTTTAGTCCCTAGAGCTAACTATGGCTACACCTTC.

This clonotype occurred a few times. The V call is TRBV2, the J call TRBJ1-6; no firm D call. Looked up from germline, CDR1 is SNHLY and CDR2 is FYNNEI. This CDR3 comprises 14 residues. V was pared by 4 bases and J by 12 bases, with 16 bases between. The CDR3: CASSVGDLSLPLHF. The CDR3 DNA follows: TGTGCCAGCAGTGTGGGTGACCTTTCCCTACCCCTCCACTTT. Full variable domain (missing parts from reference TRBV2 and TRBJ1-6): EPEVTQTPSHQVTQMGQEVILRCVPISNHLYFYWYRQILGQKVEFLVSFYNNEISEKSEIFDDQFSVERPDGSNFTLKIRSTKLEDSAMYFCASSVGDLSLPLHFGNGTRLTVT.

This clonotype was seen many times. The J gene is TRBJ2-1, the V gene TRBV20-1; 12 bases match TRBD2. The CDR3 sequence is 15 residues long. Per germline, CDR1 DFQATT and CDR2 SNEGSKA (reference sequence). V shed 2 bases, J shed 7 bases, and the junction held 6 bases outside the gene matches. The CDR3 coding sequence is TGCAGTGCTAGAATCCTAGCGGGGGGGAGGAATGAGCAGTTCTTC. Its translation is CSARILAGGRNEQFF.

J is TRBJ2-5 and V is TRBV6-2 or TRBV6-3; a weak D match, TRBD1 (6 bases). Germline V gene lookup returns CDR1 MNHEY and CDR2 SVGEGT. The CDR3 extends over 14 amino acids. V was cut by 7 bases and J by 4 bases, with 16 bases left in between. Here the CDR3 DNA reads TGTGCCAGCACCCCGCGAATAGGGGGAGAGACCCAGTACTTC. Amino acid sequence: CASTPRIGGETQYF.

This clonotype was detected only a few times. This chain links TRBV10-2 with TRBJ1-5; a possible D gene is TRBD1 (6 bases). Germline V gene lookup returns CDR1 WSHSY and CDR2 SAAADI. Trimming cost V 2 bases and J 11 bases, with 13 bases left between them. CDR3 length equals 13 residues. CDR3 in amino acids: CASSEATGGAQHF. CDR3 nucleotide sequence: TGCGCCAGCAGTGAGGCGACAGGTGGAGCCCAGCATTTT.

The gene calls are TRBV27 and TRBJ2-2; D perhaps matches TRBD2 (5 bases). Germline lookup yields CDR1 MNHEY and CDR2 SMNVEV (reference sequence). Trimming pared 10 bases from V and 3 bases from J, leaving 15 bases between. This CDR3 has 14 amino acids. This CDR3 reads CATLSPGYTGELFF. The CDR3, as DNA: TGTGCCACCTTATCCCCGGGATACACCGGGGAGCTGTTTTTT.

This clonotype was observed a few times. This chain uses TRBV5-1 with TRBJ2-2; D perhaps matches TRBD2 (6 bases). The CDR3 spans 15 residues. Germline assignment: CDR1 SGHRS and CDR2 YFSETQ. V lost 0 bases to trimming and J lost 5 bases, with 11 bases between them. CDR3 amino acids: CASSLVSGGTGELFF. DNA of the CDR3: TGCGCCAGCAGCTTGGTTAGCGGAGGGACCGGGGAGCTGTTTTTT.

The chain combines TRBV28 with TRBJ1-2; TRBD1 might be the D (6 bases). This CDR3 is 12 amino acids long. CDR1 is MDHEN, CDR2 SYDVKM, per germline. Trimming took off 8 bases at V and 8 bases at J, with 15 bases between the two ends. The CDR3 bases are TGTGCCAGCCGTACAGGGCCCGGGGGCTACACCTTC. It translates to CASRTGPGGYTF.